This T cell receptor (beta chain) appears in the sequencing data of a study of shared clonotypes between healthy human individuals. Whole-study findings and limits: Clonotypes that were shared across several donors made up approximately 5% of naive CD4 clonotypes.

A remark on this clone: Its cognate antigen is unknown. This sample includes further DNA sequences coding for the same CDR3.

CDR3 length: 12 amino acids. The ends were cut back, 1 base at V and 5 bases at J, with 6 bases in the middle. CDR1 is KGHSH and CDR2 is LQKENI in the germline V gene. Sequencing used immunoSEQ multiplex PCR; TCRdb keeps in-frame clones, though not all of them. This table has over 2 million clones, 90% to 95% appearing once. The chain recombines TRBV18 with TRBJ2-7; maybe TRBD1 (5 bases). The sequenced sample consisted of naive CD4+ T cells sorted from blood. The subset here: CD45RA+ positively selected. The TCR comes from a man between 18 and 35 years old in good health. The CDR3, as DNA: TGTGCCAGCTCACCACAGGGGAACGAGCAGTACTTC. Translation: CASSPQGNEQYF.